The sequence of this TCR beta chain was determined in a study of blood T cell repertoires in COVID-19 (dated by TCRdb to 2020 to 2021). Notes on the research overall: The collaborator samples originated in the United States, Italy and Spain and spanned the acute and convalescent phases of COVID-19. HLA class I and class II types, where available, came from metadata supplied by the sample provider rather than from assay-based typing. Deeply sampled blood TCRbeta repertoires from subjects exposed to, actively infected with, or recovered from COVID-19 were included in the dataset. A de-identified subject ID, COVID-19 status, age in years and sex were almost always included in the sample metadata. A freely available public database, intended as a resource for researchers studying the immune response to SARS-CoV-2, is where the repertoires were released. The material from the prospective study consisted of cDNA or gDNA derived from T cells, B-cell-depleted T cells, or PBMCs. Samples came from the ongoing ImmuneRACE study (first 160 participants) plus 1,254 subjects from 6 global collaborators.

At one collaborating source in Seattle, patients were enrolled during active infection and were followed longitudinally through the course of disease. Collaborating institutions collected whole blood in K2EDTA tubes following their own protocols. For TCRbeta analysis, collaborators shipped samples as frozen whole blood, isolated PBMCs, or DNA extracted from either of those sample types. Of note for this clone: Its antigen specificity is not known. Per-nucleotide qualities are absent, and no much larger clonotype sits a single base away.

Cut back by 6 bases and 7 bases, the V and J ends lie 15 bases apart. Measured from the cysteine to the phenylalanine, the CDR3 is 14 residues long. Only the CDR3 DNA is retained, 42 bases long and in frame from the first base. For CDR1 and CDR2, the germline V gene lists ENHRY and SYGVKD. The immunoSEQ Assay, a bias-controlled multiplex PCR, was used to amplify TCRbeta CDR3 regions from genomic DNA. As for how the authors treated the data: The number of nucleated cells in each sample was estimated from the amplification of reference gene primers within the assay. To quantify the absolute abundance of each unique TCRbeta CDR3 rearrangement, sequence reads were collapsed and filtered. For each sample, productive Simpson clonality was calculated as the square root of Simpson's diversity index across productive rearrangements. What TCRdb holds here is the immuneACCESS table cut down to in-frame rearrangements. Part of the clones is not present; checked against another copy, under half of the missing clones reflect an unresolved V gene, and the others are unexplained. V, J and clone size derive from that table, while D and trimming were established from the DNA sequence. This sample holds approximately 290,000 clones; about 85% were observed only once. Of the sample, 0.85% to 0.9% is held by the ten largest clones.

Results and caveats for the whole study, not just this receptor: How much clinical and demographic metadata was included differed by source and by participant, and the metadata was provided uncurated.

This clonotype was sampled from a human donor with COVID-19, enrolled during active disease. The donor label of this sample is uncertain. The sample comprised peripheral blood. This receptor chain uses TRBV10-3 and TRBJ1-4; TRBD1 is possibly the D segment (5 matching bases). For the CDR3, the sequence is CAIRGEGIFEKLFF. The sequence in DNA is TGTGCCATCAGGGGGGAGGGGATCTTTGAAAAACTGTTTTTT.